This passage covers 21 T cell receptor beta chains from one sample sequenced in a study of T-cell memory formation after mild COVID-19. TCRdb passed the 5' RACE reads through MiXCR, listing each CDR3 protein once. The data hold roughly 170,000 distinct CDR3 sequences, with 20% to 25% observed a single time. Specimen: PBMCs or a T cell subset sorted from them (not recorded which). The receptors derive from an adult woman who had mild COVID-19 (a few samples of this study predate the infection). Cell type and time point are not known.

A few counts support this clonotype. The chain employs TRBV7-9 and TRBJ2-3; TRBD1 or TRBD2 may be the D gene (6 bases each). Germline V lookup: CDR1 SEHNR, CDR2 FQNEAQ (reference sequence). This CDR3 spans 14 amino acids. The V end was cut by 6 bases, the J end by 2 bases, with 12 bases between. The CDR3: CASSSGALTDTQYF. DNA for the CDR3: TGTGCCAGCAGTTCGGGGGCCCTCACAGATACGCAGTATTTT. Drawing the rest from reference TRBV7-9 and TRBJ2-3, the complete variable domain is DTGVSQNPRHKITKRGQNVTFRCDPISEHNRLYWYRQTLGQGPEFLTYFQNEAQLEKSRLLSDRFSAERPKGSFSTLEIQRTEQGDSAMYLCASSSGALTDTQYFGPGTRLTVL.

V and J are TRBV6-5 and TRBJ1-1; the D gene is possibly TRBD1 (5 bases). The V end lost 2 bases, the J end lost 5 bases, and 12 bases lay between the germline ends. The CDR3 length is 14 residues. Germline V gene sequence: CDR1 MNHEY, CDR2 SVGAGI. CDR3: CASSYSQGGTEAFF. The CDR3 DNA follows: TGTGCCAGCAGTTACAGCCAGGGAGGAACTGAAGCTTTCTTT.

This clonotype has just a few counts. The chain links TRBV7-8 to TRBJ1-1; 7 nucleotides align to TRBD1. V shed 2 bases, J shed 6 bases, and the junction held 6 bases outside the gene matches. The germline gives CDR1 SGHVS, CDR2 FQNEAQ. The CDR3 runs 14 residues. The DNA of the CDR3 is TGTGCCAGCAGCTTATACGGGCAGGGGGCTGAAGCTTTCTTT. Its protein product is CASSLYGQGAEAFF.

This clonotype occurred a few times. One junction end does not reproduce the germline sequence, and a read error may be involved. The chain employs TRBV7-9 and TRBJ2-5, with D possibly being TRBD1 or TRBD2 (5 bases each). This CDR3 has 14 residues. Per the germline V gene, CDR1 is SEHNR and CDR2 is FQNEAQ (reference sequence). Here the CDR3 reads CASRPSWDQEAQYF. The CDR3 nucleotides read TGTGCCAGCAGACCATCGTGGGACCAAGAGGCCCAGTACTTC.

The sample holds a few counts of this clonotype. The V gene is TRBV29-1, the J gene TRBJ2-3, with D uncertain. Germline V gene data show CDR1 as SQVTM and CDR2 as ANQGSEA. The CDR3 has 15 amino acids. Deletions cut 4 bases from V and 1 base from J, with 15 bases between. The CDR3 nucleotides read TGCAGCGTTGTCTGGCAGCTATCGGGCACAGATACGCAGTATTTT. It encodes CSVVWQLSGTDTQYF.

This clonotype was seen only a few times. The V gene is TRBV7-6, the J gene TRBJ2-7; D tentatively fits TRBD1 or TRBD2 (5 bases each). CDR1 and CDR2 from the germline V gene are SGHVS and FNYEAQ. The CDR3 has 14 residues. Trimming removed 3 bases from V and 2 bases from J, with 11 bases in between. CDR3 in amino acids: CASSFGDGPYEQYF. CDR3 coding DNA: TGTGCCAGCAGCTTCGGGGACGGACCCTACGAGCAGTACTTC.

This clonotype was detected a few times. The J gene is TRBJ1-1, the V gene TRBV6-5; tentatively, D is TRBD1 (5 bases). V was trimmed by 8 bases and J by 1 base, leaving 8 bases between them. The germline gives CDR1 MNHEY, CDR2 SVGAGI. This CDR3 has 12 residues. The CDR3 DNA reads TGTGCCAGCGGGGACGGGAACACTGAAGCTTTCTTT. Encoded protein: CASGDGNTEAFF.

This chain connects TRBV7-2 to TRBJ2-5, with D perhaps TRBD1 (5 bases). There are 17 residues in the CDR3. Trimming left V 2 bases short and J 5 bases short, with 21 bases between. The germline CDR1 and CDR2 sequences are SGHTA and FQGNSA. The CDR3 DNA reads as TGTGCCAGCAGCTTAAAGCTCCGGCAGGGATGGCAGGAGACCCAGTACTTC. It encodes CASSLKLRQGWQETQYF. The complete variable domain, with remaining parts taken from reference TRBV7-2 and TRBJ2-5, reads GAGVSQSPSNKVTEKGKDVELRCDPISGHTALYWYRQSLGQGLEFLIYFQGNSAPDKSGLPSDRFSAERTGGSVSTLTIQRTQQEDSAVYLCASSLKLRQGWQETQYFGPGTRLLVL.

About this clonotype: One end of the junction is discordant with germline, which a read error may explain. The V and J genes are TRBV7-3 and TRBJ2-1; D is ambiguous. The CDR3 has 14 amino acids. Germline lookup yields CDR1 SGHTA and CDR2 FQGTGA. CDR3 protein: CASILRSSYNEQFF. CDR3 DNA sequence: TGTGCCAGCATCTTACGTAGCTCCTACAATGAGCAGTTCTTC. The variable domain in full, completed from reference TRBV7-3 and TRBJ2-1, reads GAGVSQTPSNKVTEKGKYVELRCDPISGHTALYWYRQSLGQGPEFLIYFQGTGAADDSGLPNDRFFAVRPEGSVSTLKIQRTERGDSAVYLCASILRSSYNEQFFGPGTRLTVL.

This sequence joins TRBV29-1 and TRBJ2-1, with 7 nucleotides matching TRBD2. This CDR3 contains 16 residues. Germline lookup yields CDR1 SQVTM and CDR2 ANQGSEA. V was pared by 0 bases and J by 5 bases, with 10 bases of the junction left unmatched. This CDR3 reads CSVEDWKGGRDNEQFF. DNA for the CDR3: TGCAGCGTTGAAGATTGGAAGGGCGGGAGAGACAATGAGCAGTTCTTC.

This clonotype occurred a few times. The chain uses TRBV7-6 and TRBJ2-2, with 8 bases fitting TRBD1. Looked up from germline, CDR1 is SGHVS and CDR2 is FNYEAQ. V was pared by 0 bases and J by 4 bases, with 4 bases of the junction left unmatched. This CDR3 is 16 amino acids long. The CDR3 sequence: CASSLARQGTTGELFF. The CDR3 region has the DNA TGTGCCAGCAGCTTAGCCAGACAGGGGACCACCGGGGAGCTGTTTTTT.

The rearrangement joins TRBV6-4 to TRBJ2-6; no reliable D call. The CDR3 length is 14 residues. Per the germline V gene, CDR1 is MRHNA and CDR2 is SNTAGT. Trimming took off 0 bases at V and 2 bases at J, with 2 bases between the two ends. CDR3 protein: CASSDSPGANVLTF. The CDR3 DNA reads TGTGCCAGCAGTGACTCGCCTGGGGCCAACGTCCTGACTTTC.

This clonotype was observed a handful of times. V usage is TRBV5-1 and J usage is TRBJ2-7; D is perhaps TRBD2 (5 bases). The CDR3 is made up of 15 amino acids. Germline V gene sequence: CDR1 SGHRS, CDR2 YFSETQ. The V end lost 0 bases, the J end lost 3 bases, and 13 bases lay between the germline ends. CDR3 residues: CASSLGRGLGYEQYF. The CDR3 DNA is TGCGCCAGCAGCTTGGGTCGCGGACTGGGCTACGAGCAGTACTTC.

The rearrangement links TRBV6-1 to TRBJ2-2; TRBD2 agrees at 12 bases. CDR1 is MNHNS, CDR2 SASEGT, per germline. The V segment lost 1 base and the J segment 0 bases; nucleotides outside the gene matches: 9. The CDR3 contains 20 residues. The CDR3 region is CASSEEGRTSGVTNTGELFF. In DNA form, the CDR3 reads TGTGCCAGCAGTGAAGAGGGGAGGACTAGCGGGGTAACGAACACCGGGGAGCTGTTTTTT.

A few counts support this clonotype. The genes are TRBV30 and TRBJ2-2; 8 bases match TRBD2. This CDR3 region has 13 residues. V lost 5 bases, J lost 7 bases, and 6 bases stayed unmatched. Germline-derived CDR1 and CDR2 are GTSNPN and SVGIG (reference sequence). The CDR3 DNA reads as TGTGCCTGGTGGGCTAGCGGGCTCGGGGAGCTGTTTTTT. Protein: CAWWASGLGELFF.

This clonotype was observed a handful of times. J is TRBJ2-5 and V is TRBV2; no clear D gene. Germline-derived CDR1 and CDR2 are SNHLY and FYNNEI. With 4 bases removed from V and 5 bases from J, the gap between germline ends came to 14 bases. The CDR3 loop spans 14 amino acids. The CDR3 DNA reads TGTGCCAGCAGTGGTGTTGCCGAATGGGAGACCCAGTACTTC. Its protein product is CASSGVAEWETQYF.

CDR3 sequence: CASSPGQAPQYF. The CDR3 DNA follows: TGTGCCAGCAGTCCGGGACAGGCCCCTCAGTACTTC. The chain joins TRBV25-1 to TRBJ2-5; 8 positions match TRBD1. Germline CDR1 reads MGHDK; CDR2 reads SYGVNS. This CDR3 has 12 amino acids. The ends lost 5 bases at V and 11 bases at J; junction bases unmatched: 7.

The chain employs TRBV7-9 and TRBJ2-4; 9 bases match TRBD1. Germline V gene data show CDR1 as SEHNR and CDR2 as FQNEAQ (reference sequence). V shed 5 bases, J shed 0 bases, and the junction held 17 bases outside the gene matches. The length of the CDR3 is 20 residues. For the CDR3, the DNA is TGTGCCAGCAGCCAAACCCCACAGGGGGCACCGACACTAGCCAAAAACATTCAGTACTTC. It codes for CASSQTPQGAPTLAKNIQYF.

The table lists this clonotype with many counts. The chain recombines TRBV12-3 or TRBV12-4 with TRBJ2-1; 8 nucleotides align to TRBD2. The CDR3 contains 13 residues. V shed 7 bases, J shed 2 bases, and the junction held 1 base outside the gene matches. CDR3 in amino acids: CASTGGAYNEQFF. DNA for the CDR3: TGTGCCAGCACGGGGGGGGCCTACAATGAGCAGTTCTTC.

DNA for the CDR3: TGTGCCTGGAGTGTACAATCCAACAATGAGCAGTTCTTC. It yields the protein CAWSVQSNNEQFF. The J gene is TRBJ2-1, the V gene TRBV30; no definite D call. Germline lookup yields CDR1 GTSNPN and CDR2 SVGIG (reference sequence). V shed 0 bases and J shed 5 bases, with 8 bases lying between them. CDR3 length: 13 amino acids.

This clonotype was recorded at least ten times. The V gene is TRBV5-1, the J gene TRBJ1-1, with D possibly being TRBD1 (5 bases). The CDR3 consists of 15 residues. Trimming pared 0 bases from V and 1 base from J, leaving 10 bases between. Per the germline V gene, CDR1 is SGHRS and CDR2 is YFSETQ. The CDR3 spells CASSLGSQGNTEAFF. Written as DNA, the CDR3 is TGCGCCAGCAGCTTGGGATCTCAGGGGAACACTGAAGCTTTCTTT. Supplemented by reference TRBV5-1 and TRBJ1-1, the full variable domain reads KAGVTQTPRYLIKTRGQQVTLSCSPISGHRSVSWYQQTPGQGLQFLFEYFSETQRNKGNFPGRFSGRQFSNSRSEMNVSTLELGDSALYLCASSLGSQGNTEAFFGQGTRLTVV.